Below, one T cell receptor beta chain is given with its context. This record belongs to a study of T cell changes during pregnancy in multiple sclerosis. The ends were cut back, 4 bases at V and 4 bases at J, with 8 bases in the middle. This CDR3 has 12 amino acids. In germline, CDR1 is SGHAT, CDR2 FQNNGV. TCRdb keeps only in-frame clones here, not all; method: immunoSEQ multiplex PCR. Among about 48,000 clones listed, approximately 88% were seen once. V usage is TRBV11-2 and J usage is TRBJ2-7; D possibly corresponds to TRBD2 (5 bases). The receptor was derived from a female donor with multiple sclerosis, enrolled in a pregnancy study. This specimen consisted of CD4+ T cells from peripheral blood mononuclear cells, obtained in the second trimester of pregnancy. CDR3 sequence reads: CASSSPGYEQYF. CDR3 sequence (DNA): TGTGCCAGCAGCTCCCCGGGGTACGAGCAGTACTTC.